This entry is about one T cell receptor (beta chain). Its specific antigen is unknown. No much larger clone exists at a distance of one base, and base qualities are not known. This sample is part of a study of response to subunit inactivated influenza vaccine (dated by TCRdb to 2017 to 2018). About the full investigation: The study used deep quantitative T cell receptor repertoire profiling to track responses to a trivalent subunit inactivated influenza vaccine. General findings and caveats noted by the study authors: The authors proposed that each seasonal influenza vaccination may bring in only a limited number of new T cells.

The library was obtained by RT-PCR. Sequencing took place on an Illumina HiSeq 2500. The public reads were quality trimmed at Q25 with fastp and then assembled into clones with MiXCR by TCRdb, keeping productive beta chains. Each entry is one CDR3 protein sequence, shown with its most common DNA and genes. This sample gives around 530,000 distinct CDR3 sequences in total; 10% to 15% of them show up just once. The top ten clonotypes cover roughly 10% of the sample. CDR1 and CDR2 are drawn from the germline V gene: SQVTM, ANQGSEA. V was cut back by 5 bases and J by 4 bases, leaving a gap of 11 bases between them. The cysteine opens and the phenylalanine closes a CDR3 of 12 amino acids. The retained sequence is limited to the CDR3, 36 bases, with the frame set at the first base.

The TCR sequence derives from a man aged 50 to 59 who received an inactivated influenza vaccine. Donor details come from another sample of the same person, matched by shared clones. The V and J segments used are TRBV29-1 and TRBJ1-2, with an unclear D gene assignment. The sample here was PBMCs from blood, taken on the day of vaccination. Here the CDR3 is given as CSVRTVTYGYTF. The DNA sequence is given as TGCAGCGTTAGAACAGTTACCTATGGCTACACCTTC.